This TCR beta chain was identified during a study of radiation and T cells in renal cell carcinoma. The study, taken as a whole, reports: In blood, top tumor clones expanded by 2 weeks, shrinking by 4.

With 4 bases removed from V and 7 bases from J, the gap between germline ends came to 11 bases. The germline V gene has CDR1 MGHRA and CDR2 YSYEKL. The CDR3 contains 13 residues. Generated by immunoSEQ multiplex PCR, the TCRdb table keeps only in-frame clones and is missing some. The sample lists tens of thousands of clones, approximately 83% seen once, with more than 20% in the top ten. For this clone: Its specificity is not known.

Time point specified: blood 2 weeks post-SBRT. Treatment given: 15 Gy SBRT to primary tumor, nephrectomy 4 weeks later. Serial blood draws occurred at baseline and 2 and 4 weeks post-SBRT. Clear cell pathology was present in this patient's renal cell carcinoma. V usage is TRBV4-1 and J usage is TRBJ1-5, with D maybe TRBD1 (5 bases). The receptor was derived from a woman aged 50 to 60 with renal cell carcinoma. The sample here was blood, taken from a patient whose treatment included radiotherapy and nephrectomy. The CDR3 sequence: CASSRGNWQPQHF. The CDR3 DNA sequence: TGCGCCAGCAGCCGGGGGAATTGGCAGCCCCAGCATTTT.